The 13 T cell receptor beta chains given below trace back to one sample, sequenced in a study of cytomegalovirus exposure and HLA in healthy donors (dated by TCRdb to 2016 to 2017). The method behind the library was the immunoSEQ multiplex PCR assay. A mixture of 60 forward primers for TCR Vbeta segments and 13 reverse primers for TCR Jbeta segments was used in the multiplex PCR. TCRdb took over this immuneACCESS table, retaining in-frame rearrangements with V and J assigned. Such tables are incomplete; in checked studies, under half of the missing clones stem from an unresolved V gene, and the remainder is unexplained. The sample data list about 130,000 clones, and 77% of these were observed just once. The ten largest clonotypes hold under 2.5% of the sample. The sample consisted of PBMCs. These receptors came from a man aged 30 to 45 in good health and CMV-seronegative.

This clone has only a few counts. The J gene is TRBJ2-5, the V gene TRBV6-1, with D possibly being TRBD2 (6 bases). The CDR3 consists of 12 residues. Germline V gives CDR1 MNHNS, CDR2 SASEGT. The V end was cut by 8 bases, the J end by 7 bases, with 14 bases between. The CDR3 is CASGGTEGTQYF. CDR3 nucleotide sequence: TGTGCCAGCGGCGGGACTGAGGGGACCCAGTACTTC.

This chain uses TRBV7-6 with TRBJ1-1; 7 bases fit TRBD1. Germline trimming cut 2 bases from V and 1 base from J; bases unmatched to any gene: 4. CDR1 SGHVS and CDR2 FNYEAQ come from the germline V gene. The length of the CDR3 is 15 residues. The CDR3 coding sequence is TGTGCCAGCAGCTTACGAAGGGACAGGAACACTGAAGCTTTCTTT. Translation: CASSLRRDRNTEAFF.

The chain's CDR3 is CASGKGGFYQETQYF. The DNA for the CDR3 is TGTGCCAGCGGGAAGGGCGGGTTTTACCAAGAGACCCAGTACTTC. V gene TRBV28 combines with J gene TRBJ2-5; weak D call: TRBD2 (5 bases). This CDR3 contains 15 residues. Germline V gene lookup returns CDR1 MDHEN and CDR2 SYDVKM. Trimming pared 8 bases from V and 0 bases from J, leaving 16 bases between.

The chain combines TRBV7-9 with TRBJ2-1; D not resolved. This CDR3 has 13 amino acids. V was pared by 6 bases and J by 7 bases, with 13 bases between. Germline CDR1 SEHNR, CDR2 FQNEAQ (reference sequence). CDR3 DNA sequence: TGTGCCAGCAGTCCCCCGGCGGAAAATGAGCAGTTCTTC. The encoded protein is CASSPPAENEQFF.

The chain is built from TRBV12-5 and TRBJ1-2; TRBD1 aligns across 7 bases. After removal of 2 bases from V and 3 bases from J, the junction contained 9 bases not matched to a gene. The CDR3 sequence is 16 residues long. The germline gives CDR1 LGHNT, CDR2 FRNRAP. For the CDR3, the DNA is TGTGCTAGTGGTTTGTCTAGGGAGCAGGGGGACTATGGCTACACCTTC. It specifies CASGLSREQGDYGYTF. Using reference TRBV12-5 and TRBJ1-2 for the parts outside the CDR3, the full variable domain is DARVTQTPRHKVTEMGQEVTMRCQPILGHNTVFWYRQTMMQGLELLAYFRNRAPLDDSGMPKDRFSAEMPDATLATLKIQPSEPRDSAVYFCASGLSREQGDYGYTFGSGTRLTVV.

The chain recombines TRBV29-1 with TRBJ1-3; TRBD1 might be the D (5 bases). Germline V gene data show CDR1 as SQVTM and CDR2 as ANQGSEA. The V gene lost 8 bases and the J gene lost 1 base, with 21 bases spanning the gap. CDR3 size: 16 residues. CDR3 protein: CSPKGNSRRSGNTIYF. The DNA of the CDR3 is TGCAGCCCAAAGGGGAACAGCCGAAGGTCTGGAAACACCATATATTTT.

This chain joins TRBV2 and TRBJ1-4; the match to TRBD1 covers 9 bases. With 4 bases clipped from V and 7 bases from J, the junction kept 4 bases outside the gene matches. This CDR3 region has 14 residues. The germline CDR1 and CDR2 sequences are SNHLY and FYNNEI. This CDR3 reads CASSGTGEGEKLFF. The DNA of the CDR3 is TGTGCCAGCAGTGGGACAGGGGAGGGTGAAAAACTGTTTTTT.

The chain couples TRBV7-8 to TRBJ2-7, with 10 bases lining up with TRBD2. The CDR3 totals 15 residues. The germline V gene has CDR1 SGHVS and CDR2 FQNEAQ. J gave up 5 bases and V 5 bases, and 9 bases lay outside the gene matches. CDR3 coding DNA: TGTGCCAGCAGCCGTCCTCTAGCGGGAGAAGACGAGCAGTACTTC. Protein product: CASSRPLAGEDEQYF.

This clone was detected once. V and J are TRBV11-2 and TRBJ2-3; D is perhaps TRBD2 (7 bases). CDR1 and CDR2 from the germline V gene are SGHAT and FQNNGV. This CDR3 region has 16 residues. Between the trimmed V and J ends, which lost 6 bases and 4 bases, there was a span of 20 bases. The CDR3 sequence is CASRRVGGRGSDTQYF. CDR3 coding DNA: TGTGCCAGCAGGAGGGTGGGGGGGCGAGGTTCAGATACGCAGTATTTT.

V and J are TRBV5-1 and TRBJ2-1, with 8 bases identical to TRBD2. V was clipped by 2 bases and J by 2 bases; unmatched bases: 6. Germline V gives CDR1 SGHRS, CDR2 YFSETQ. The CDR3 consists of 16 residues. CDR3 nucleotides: TGCGCCAGCAGCTTTACTAGCGGAGCAACCTACAATGAGCAGTTCTTC. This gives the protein CASSFTSGATYNEQFF.

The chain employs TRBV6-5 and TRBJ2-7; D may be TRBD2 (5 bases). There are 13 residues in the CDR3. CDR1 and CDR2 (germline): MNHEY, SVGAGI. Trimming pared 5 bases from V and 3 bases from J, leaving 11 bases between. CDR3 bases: TGTGCCAGCAGTCCACATGGAGGCTACGAGCAGTACTTC. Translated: CASSPHGGYEQYF.

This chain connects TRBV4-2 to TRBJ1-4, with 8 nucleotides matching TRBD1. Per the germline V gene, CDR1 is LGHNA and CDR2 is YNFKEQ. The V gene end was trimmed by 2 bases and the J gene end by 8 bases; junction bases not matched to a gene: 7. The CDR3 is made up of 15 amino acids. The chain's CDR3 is CASSQRDRGGEKLFF. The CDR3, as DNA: TGTGCCAGCAGCCAAAGAGACAGGGGAGGCGAAAAACTGTTTTTT.

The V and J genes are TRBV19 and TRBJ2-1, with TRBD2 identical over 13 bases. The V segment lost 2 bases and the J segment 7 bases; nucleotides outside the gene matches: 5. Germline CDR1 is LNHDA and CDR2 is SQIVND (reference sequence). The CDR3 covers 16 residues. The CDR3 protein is CASSIHWTSGSNEQFF. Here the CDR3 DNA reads TGTGCCAGTAGTATACACTGGACTAGCGGGAGTAATGAGCAGTTCTTC.